Below, 14 T cell receptor beta chains from the same sample are listed, as sequenced in a study of T cells in Graves' hyperthyroidism and ophthalmopathy. Using RNA transcripts as the source, TCR beta CDR3 regions were amplified. The HTBI primer set drove a first-round RT-PCR of the TCR CDR3. TCRdb itself ran the multiplex PCR reads through MiXCR, one entry per CDR3 protein. The data contain some 250,000 distinct CDR3 sequences, 15% of them singletons. Sample: blood. The source of these receptors is a woman aged 45 to 65 with Graves' hyperthyroidism that later progressed to Graves' ophthalmopathy.

This clonotype was counted ten times or more. The chain employs TRBV6-2 or TRBV6-3 and TRBJ1-4; 11 bases are a match to TRBD1. Germline V lookup: CDR1 MNHEY, CDR2 SVGEGT. V lost 7 bases, J lost 8 bases, and 6 bases stayed unmatched. The CDR3 has 14 residues. The CDR3 protein is CASKADRGQEKLFF. The CDR3 bases are TGTGCCAGCAAAGCGGACAGGGGGCAAGAAAAACTGTTTTTT.

This clonotype was counted ten times or more. The J gene is TRBJ1-1, the V gene TRBV3-1, with D uncertain. The V gene lost 0 bases and the J gene lost 6 bases, with 11 bases spanning the gap. The CDR3 loop spans 14 amino acids. Germline V gene data show CDR1 as LGHDT and CDR2 as YNNKEL (reference sequence). CDR3 sequence: CASSQEVADAEAFF. CDR3 bases: TGTGCCAGCAGCCAAGAAGTGGCCGACGCTGAAGCTTTCTTT.

The chain couples TRBV7-8 to TRBJ2-7; possibly TRBD1 for D (6 bases). Trimming removed 3 bases from V and 4 bases from J, with 10 bases in between. Germline values: CDR1 SGHVS, CDR2 FQNEAQ. This CDR3 has 13 residues. The CDR3 loop reads CASSFGTLYEQYF. In DNA, the CDR3 is TGTGCCAGCAGCTTTGGGACACTTTACGAGCAGTACTTC.

This clonotype was observed a handful of times. A much larger clone lies one base from this, so it may be a read error. This chain connects TRBV6-1 to TRBJ2-2, with D maybe TRBD2 (5 bases). The CDR3 length is 14 residues. Looked up from germline, CDR1 is MNHNS and CDR2 is SASEGT. The DNA for the CDR3 is TGTGCCAGCACCTCCCAGGCGAACACCGGGGAGCCGTTTTTT. Its translation is CASTSQANTGEPFF.

V usage is TRBV12-3 or TRBV12-4 and J usage is TRBJ1-1, with TRBD1 matching 11 bases. The CDR3 has 15 amino acids. The V and J ends lost 5 bases and 5 bases, in that order; junction bases with no gene match: 7. The CDR3 protein is CASSARTGGLTEAFF. The CDR3 DNA reads as TGTGCCAGCAGTGCACGGACAGGGGGCTTGACTGAAGCTTTCTTT.

This clonotype turned up a few times. Just one base apart from a much larger clone, this may be a read error. This rearrangement joins TRBV27 to TRBJ1-2; 8 bases fit TRBD1. The ends lost 7 bases at V and 8 bases at J; junction bases unmatched: 18. The germline gives CDR1 MNHEY, CDR2 SMNVEV (reference sequence). The CDR3 covers 16 residues. DNA for the CDR3: TGTGCCAGCAATTCATTAGGACAGGGTGGTGTGGCCGGCTACACCTTC. Protein: CASNSLGQGGVAGYTF.

This clonotype was counted ten times or more. The V and J genes are TRBV11-2 and TRBJ2-5; the D is unclear. Germline V CDR1 and CDR2: SGHAT, FQNNGV. The CDR3 has 12 amino acids. The V and J ends lost 5 bases and 5 bases respectively, with 9 bases between them. Here the CDR3 reads CASSAVVETQYF. CDR3 DNA: TGTGCCAGCAGCGCCGTGGTTGAGACCCAGTACTTC.

V and J are TRBV9 and TRBJ2-2; TRBD2 is a possible D gene (7 bases). V lost 0 bases and J lost 7, with 16 bases in between. The CDR3 consists of 16 residues. Germline V gene sequence: CDR1 SGDLS, CDR2 YYNGEE. As DNA, the CDR3 is TGTGCCAGCAGCGTAGAGAGGGGGGGTATTGTCGGGGAGCTGTTTTTT. Its translation is CASSVERGGIVGELFF.

The table lists this clonotype with a few counts. This CDR3 reads CSVGPSSGNTIYF. The CDR3 DNA follows: TGCAGCGTTGGCCCGAGCTCTGGAAACACCATATATTTT. The chain has TRBV29-1 and TRBJ1-3; D uncertain. The CDR3 spans 13 residues. Germline V gene sequence: CDR1 SQVTM, CDR2 ANQGSEA. Trimming took off 4 bases at V and 0 bases at J, with 7 bases between the two ends.

Many counts were recorded for this clonotype. The gene calls are TRBV6-5 and TRBJ2-5, with 10 bases aligning to TRBD1. Germline V gene sequence: CDR1 MNHEY, CDR2 SVGAGI. J gave up 6 bases and V 7 bases, and 5 bases lay outside the gene matches. CDR3 length: 13 residues. CDR3 DNA: TGTGCCAGCACGACAGGGGGCTCGAAGACCCAGTACTTC. Amino acid sequence: CASTTGGSKTQYF.

This clonotype was counted a few times. V is TRBV19 and J is TRBJ2-7; a weak D match, TRBD1 (5 bases). The CDR3 totals 16 residues. Germline V gene sequence: CDR1 LNHDA, CDR2 SQIVND (reference sequence). With 5 bases removed from V and 4 bases from J, the gap between germline ends came to 21 bases. CDR3 loop: CASSPPDGQYRYEQYF. DNA of the CDR3: TGTGCCAGTAGTCCACCAGACGGACAATACCGTTACGAGCAGTACTTC.

This clonotype was observed many times. As DNA, the CDR3 is TGTGCCAGCAGCTTAGGTTACAGGGGTGGCAATGAGCAGTTCTTC. It codes for CASSLGYRGGNEQFF. The rearrangement links TRBV11-3 to TRBJ2-1; 7 positions match TRBD1. In germline, CDR1 is SGHNT, CDR2 YENEEA. J gave up 6 bases and V 1 base, and 6 bases lay outside the gene matches. The CDR3 is made up of 15 amino acids.

This clonotype was observed at least ten times. This chain uses TRBV7-2 with TRBJ1-4; D unresolved. Deletions cut 7 bases from V and 8 bases from J, with 14 bases between. Germline-derived CDR1 and CDR2 are SGHTA and FQGNSA. There are 13 residues in the CDR3. The CDR3 DNA sequence: TGTGCCAGCAAGACCTTTCTCGGCGAAAAACTGTTTTTT. Protein sequence: CASKTFLGEKLFF.

This clonotype was observed at least ten times. V is TRBV2 and J is TRBJ1-2; the D gene is possibly TRBD1 (5 bases). From germline, CDR1 is SNHLY and CDR2 FYNNEI. The V end was cut by 8 bases, the J end by 4 bases, with 11 bases between. The CDR3 covers 12 residues. Here the CDR3 DNA reads TGTGCCAGCGCTAGACAGATCTATGGCTACACCTTC. Amino acids: CASARQIYGYTF.